This TCR beta chain comes out of a study of T cell responses to AZD1222 COVID-19 vaccine. Findings and caveats of the study: Spike regions recognized by vaccine-associated CD4 TCRs spanned the protein, led by 160-218 and 743-854. It was only after the peak T cell response that any repertoires were sampled.

To note about this clone: Its specificity is not known.

CDR3 length: 17 amino acids. J was trimmed by 7 bases and V by 1 base; bases with no gene match: 11. Germline assignment: CDR1 MGHRA and CDR2 YSYEKL. Measured with immunoSEQ multiplex PCR; TCRdb has only the in-frame clones, and not every one. Among just under 150,000 clones listed, about 92% were seen once. The specimen comprised peripheral blood, sampled 28 days after the second AZD1222 dose. The gene calls are TRBV4-1 and TRBJ2-1; 9 positions match TRBD1. This TCR was sampled from an adult who received the AZD1222 COVID-19 vaccine. The CDR3 nucleotides read TGCGCCAGCAGCCAAGCCAAACAGGGGGCAAGCAGTAATGAGCAGTTCTTC. This encodes CASSQAKQGASSNEQFF.